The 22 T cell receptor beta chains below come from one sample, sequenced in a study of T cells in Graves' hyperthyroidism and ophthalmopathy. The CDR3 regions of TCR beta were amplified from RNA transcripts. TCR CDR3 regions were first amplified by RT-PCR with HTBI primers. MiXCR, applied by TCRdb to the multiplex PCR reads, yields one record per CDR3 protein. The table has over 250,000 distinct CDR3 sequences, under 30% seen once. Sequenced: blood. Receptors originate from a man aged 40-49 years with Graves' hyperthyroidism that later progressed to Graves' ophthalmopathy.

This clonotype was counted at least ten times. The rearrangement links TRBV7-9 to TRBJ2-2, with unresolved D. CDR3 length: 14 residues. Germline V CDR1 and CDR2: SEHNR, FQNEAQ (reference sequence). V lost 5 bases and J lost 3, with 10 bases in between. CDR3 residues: CASSKDIDTGELFF. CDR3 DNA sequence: TGTGCCAGCAGCAAAGACATCGACACCGGGGAGCTGTTTTTT.

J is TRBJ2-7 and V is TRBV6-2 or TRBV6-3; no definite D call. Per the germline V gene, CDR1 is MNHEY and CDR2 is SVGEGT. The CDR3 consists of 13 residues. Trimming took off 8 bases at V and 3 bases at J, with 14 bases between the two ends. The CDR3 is CASGRLPIYEQYF. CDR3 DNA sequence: TGTGCCAGCGGTCGACTCCCCATCTACGAGCAGTACTTC.

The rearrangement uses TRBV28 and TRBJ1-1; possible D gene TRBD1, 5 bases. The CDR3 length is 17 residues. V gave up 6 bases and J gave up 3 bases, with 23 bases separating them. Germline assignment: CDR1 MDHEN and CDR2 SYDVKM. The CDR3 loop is CASSGGQGLGRDTEAFF. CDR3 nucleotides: TGTGCCAGCAGCGGGGGTCAGGGTTTGGGGCGAGACACTGAAGCTTTCTTT.

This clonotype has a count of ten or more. CDR3 sequence: CATRRGLGETQYF. In DNA, the CDR3 is TGTGCCACCAGACGTGGGCTCGGGGAGACCCAGTACTTC. The chain links TRBV24-1 to TRBJ2-5; D not certain. V lost 7 bases and J lost 5, with 13 bases in between. CDR3 length: 13 residues. Germline V lookup: CDR1 KGHDR, CDR2 SFDVKD.

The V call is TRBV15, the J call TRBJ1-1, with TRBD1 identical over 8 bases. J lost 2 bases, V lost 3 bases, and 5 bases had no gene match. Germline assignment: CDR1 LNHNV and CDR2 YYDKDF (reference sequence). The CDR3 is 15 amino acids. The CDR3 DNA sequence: TGTGCCACCAGCAGTGGGACAGGACGAAACACTGAAGCTTTCTTT. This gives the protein CATSSGTGRNTEAFF.

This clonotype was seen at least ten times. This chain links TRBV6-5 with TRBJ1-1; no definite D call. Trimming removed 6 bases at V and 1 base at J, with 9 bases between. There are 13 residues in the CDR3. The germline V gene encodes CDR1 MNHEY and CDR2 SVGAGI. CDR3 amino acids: CASSYTGNTEAFF. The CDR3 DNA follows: TGTGCCAGCAGCTACACTGGGAACACTGAAGCTTTCTTT.

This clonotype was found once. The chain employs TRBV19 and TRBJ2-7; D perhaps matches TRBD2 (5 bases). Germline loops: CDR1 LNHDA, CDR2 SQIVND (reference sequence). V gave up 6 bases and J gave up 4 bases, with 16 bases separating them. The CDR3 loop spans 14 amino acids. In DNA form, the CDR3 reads TGTGCCAGTAGAACGGACTCACCACCTTACGAGCAGTACTTC. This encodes CASRTDSPPYEQYF.

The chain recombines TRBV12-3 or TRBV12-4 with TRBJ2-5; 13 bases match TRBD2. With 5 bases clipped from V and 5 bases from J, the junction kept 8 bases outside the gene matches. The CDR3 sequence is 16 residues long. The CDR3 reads CASSPLAGGPRETQYF. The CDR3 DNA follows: TGTGCCAGCAGTCCACTAGCGGGAGGGCCTAGGGAGACCCAGTACTTC.

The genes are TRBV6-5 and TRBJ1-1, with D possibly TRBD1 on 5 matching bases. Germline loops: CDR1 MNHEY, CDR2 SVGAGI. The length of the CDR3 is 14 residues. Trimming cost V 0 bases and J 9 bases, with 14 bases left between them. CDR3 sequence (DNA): TGTGCCAGCAGTTACTCGACTGCCCCGGGACAAGCTTTCTTT. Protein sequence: CASSYSTAPGQAFF.

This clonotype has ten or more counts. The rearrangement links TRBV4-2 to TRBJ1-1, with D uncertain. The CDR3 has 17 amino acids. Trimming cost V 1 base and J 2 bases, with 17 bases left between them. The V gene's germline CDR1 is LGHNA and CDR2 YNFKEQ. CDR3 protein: CASSQAGLTPSNTEAFF. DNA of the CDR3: TGTGCCAGCAGCCAAGCAGGACTGACCCCCTCCAACACTGAAGCTTTCTTT.

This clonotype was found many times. The CDR3 DNA reads as TGTGCCAGCAGCCAAGATCTCGGGCTTAACTACGAGCAGTACTTC. Protein product: CASSQDLGLNYEQYF. The chain links TRBV3-1 to TRBJ2-7; D is unresolved. Germline values: CDR1 LGHDT, CDR2 YNNKEL (reference sequence). V was pared by 0 bases and J by 3 bases, with 12 bases between. The CDR3 is 15 amino acids.

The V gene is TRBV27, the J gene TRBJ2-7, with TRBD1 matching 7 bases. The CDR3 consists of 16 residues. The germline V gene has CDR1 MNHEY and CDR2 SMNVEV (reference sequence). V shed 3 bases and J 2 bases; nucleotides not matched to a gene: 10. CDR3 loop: CASSFRRTDRAYEQYF. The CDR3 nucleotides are TGTGCCAGCAGTTTTCGTAGAACAGACAGGGCCTACGAGCAGTACTTC.

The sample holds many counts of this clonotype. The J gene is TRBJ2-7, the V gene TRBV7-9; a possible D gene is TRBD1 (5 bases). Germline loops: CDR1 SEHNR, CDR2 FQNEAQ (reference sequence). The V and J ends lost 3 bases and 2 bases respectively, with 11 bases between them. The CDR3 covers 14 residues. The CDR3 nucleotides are TGTGCCAGCAGCTTCCCGGACACCCCCTACGAGCAGTACTTC. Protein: CASSFPDTPYEQYF.

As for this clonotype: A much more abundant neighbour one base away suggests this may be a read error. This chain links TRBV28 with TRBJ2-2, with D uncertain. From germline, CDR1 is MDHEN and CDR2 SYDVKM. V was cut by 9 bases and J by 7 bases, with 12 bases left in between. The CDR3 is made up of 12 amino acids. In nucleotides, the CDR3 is TGTGCCAGAAACACAGAGGTCGGGGAGCTGTTTTTT. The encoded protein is CARNTEVGELFF.

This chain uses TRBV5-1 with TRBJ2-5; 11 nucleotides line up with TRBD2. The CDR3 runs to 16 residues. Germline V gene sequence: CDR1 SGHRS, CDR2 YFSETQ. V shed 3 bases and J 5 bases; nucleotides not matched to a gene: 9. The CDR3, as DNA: TGCGCCAGCAGCTCCGGGACTAGCGGCCAGGGGGAGACCCAGTACTTC. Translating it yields CASSSGTSGQGETQYF.

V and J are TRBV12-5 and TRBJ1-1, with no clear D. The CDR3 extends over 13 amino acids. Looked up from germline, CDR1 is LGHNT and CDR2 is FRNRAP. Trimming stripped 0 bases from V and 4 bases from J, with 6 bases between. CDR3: CASGLVEGTEAFF. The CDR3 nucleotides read TGTGCTAGTGGTTTGGTCGAAGGCACTGAAGCTTTCTTT.

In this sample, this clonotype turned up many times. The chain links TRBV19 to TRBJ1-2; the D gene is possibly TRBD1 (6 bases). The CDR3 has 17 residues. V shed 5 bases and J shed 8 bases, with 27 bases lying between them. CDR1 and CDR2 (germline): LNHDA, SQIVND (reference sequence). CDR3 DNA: TGTGCCAGTAGTCAACTCCAGGGGCACGGTCTCGGCCAGGGCTACACCTTC. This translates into CASSQLQGHGLGQGYTF.

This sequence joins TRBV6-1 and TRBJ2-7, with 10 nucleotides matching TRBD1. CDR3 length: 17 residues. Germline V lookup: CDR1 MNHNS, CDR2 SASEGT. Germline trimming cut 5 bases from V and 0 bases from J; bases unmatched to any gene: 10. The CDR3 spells CASSPGQGISDSYEQYF. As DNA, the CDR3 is TGTGCCAGCAGTCCGGGACAGGGGATCTCGGACTCCTACGAGCAGTACTTC.

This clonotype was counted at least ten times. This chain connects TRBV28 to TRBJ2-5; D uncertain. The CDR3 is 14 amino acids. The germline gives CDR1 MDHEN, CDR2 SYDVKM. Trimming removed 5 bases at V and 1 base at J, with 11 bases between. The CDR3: CASSPLGSQETQYF. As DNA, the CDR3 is TGTGCCAGCAGTCCTCTTGGGTCCCAAGAGACCCAGTACTTC.

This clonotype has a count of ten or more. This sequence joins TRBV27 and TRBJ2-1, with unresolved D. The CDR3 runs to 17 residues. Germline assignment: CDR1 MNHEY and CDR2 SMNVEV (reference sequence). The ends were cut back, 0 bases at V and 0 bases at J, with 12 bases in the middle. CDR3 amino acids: CASSLSNGRSSYNEQFF. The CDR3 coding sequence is TGTGCCAGCAGTTTATCCAACGGCCGTAGCTCCTACAATGAGCAGTTCTTC.

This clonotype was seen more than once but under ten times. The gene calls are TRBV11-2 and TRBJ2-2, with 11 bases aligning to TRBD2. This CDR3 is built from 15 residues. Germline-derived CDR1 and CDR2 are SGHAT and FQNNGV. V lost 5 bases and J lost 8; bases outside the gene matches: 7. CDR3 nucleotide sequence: TGTGCCAGCAGCGGACTAGCGGGTCTTCAGGGGGAGCTGTTTTTT. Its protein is CASSGLAGLQGELFF.

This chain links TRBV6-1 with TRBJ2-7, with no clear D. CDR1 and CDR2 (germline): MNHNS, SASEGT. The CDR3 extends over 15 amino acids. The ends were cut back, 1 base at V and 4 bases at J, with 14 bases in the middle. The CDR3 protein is CASSEGRANLYEQYF. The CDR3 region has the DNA TGTGCCAGCAGTGAAGGGAGAGCGAATTTATACGAGCAGTACTTC.